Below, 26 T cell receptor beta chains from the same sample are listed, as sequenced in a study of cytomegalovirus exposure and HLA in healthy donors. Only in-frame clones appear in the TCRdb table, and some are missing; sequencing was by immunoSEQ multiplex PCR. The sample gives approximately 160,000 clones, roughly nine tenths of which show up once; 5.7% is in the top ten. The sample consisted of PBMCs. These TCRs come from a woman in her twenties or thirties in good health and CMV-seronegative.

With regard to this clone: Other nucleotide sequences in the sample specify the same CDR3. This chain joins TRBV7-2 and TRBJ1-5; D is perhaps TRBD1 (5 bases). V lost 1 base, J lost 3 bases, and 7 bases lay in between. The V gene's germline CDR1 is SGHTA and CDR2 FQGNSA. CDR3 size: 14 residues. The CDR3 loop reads CASSLGGVNQPQHF. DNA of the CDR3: TGTGCCAGCAGCTTAGGGGGCGTCAATCAGCCCCAGCATTTT. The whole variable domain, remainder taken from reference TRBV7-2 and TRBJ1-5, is GAGVSQSPSNKVTEKGKDVELRCDPISGHTALYWYRQSLGQGLEFLIYFQGNSAPDKSGLPSDRFSAERTGGSVSTLTIQRTQQEDSAVYLCASSLGGVNQPQHFGDGTRLSIL.

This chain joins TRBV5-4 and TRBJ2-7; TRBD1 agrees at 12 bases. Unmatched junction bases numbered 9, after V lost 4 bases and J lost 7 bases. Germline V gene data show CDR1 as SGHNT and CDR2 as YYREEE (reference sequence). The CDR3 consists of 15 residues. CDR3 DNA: TGTGCCAGCAGCACGGGACAGGGGGCCGGTCGTGAGCAGTACTTC. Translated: CASSTGQGAGREQYF.

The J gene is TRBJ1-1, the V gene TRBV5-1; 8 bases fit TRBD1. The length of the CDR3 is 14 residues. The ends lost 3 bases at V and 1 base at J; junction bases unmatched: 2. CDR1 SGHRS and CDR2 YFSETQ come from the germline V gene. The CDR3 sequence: CASSSGTGNTEAFF. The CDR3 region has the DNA TGCGCCAGCAGCTCCGGGACAGGGAACACTGAAGCTTTCTTT. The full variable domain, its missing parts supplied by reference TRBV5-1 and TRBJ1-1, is KAGVTQTPRYLIKTRGQQVTLSCSPISGHRSVSWYQQTPGQGLQFLFEYFSETQRNKGNFPGRFSGRQFSNSRSEMNVSTLELGDSALYLCASSSGTGNTEAFFGQGTRLTVV.

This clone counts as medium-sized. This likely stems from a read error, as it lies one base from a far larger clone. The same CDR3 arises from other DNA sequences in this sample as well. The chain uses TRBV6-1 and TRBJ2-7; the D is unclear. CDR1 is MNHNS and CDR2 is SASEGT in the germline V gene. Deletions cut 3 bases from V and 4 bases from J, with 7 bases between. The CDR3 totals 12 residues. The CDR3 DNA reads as TGTGCCAGCAGTGAGGACGGGTACGAGCAGTACTTC. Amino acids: CASSEDGYEQYF.

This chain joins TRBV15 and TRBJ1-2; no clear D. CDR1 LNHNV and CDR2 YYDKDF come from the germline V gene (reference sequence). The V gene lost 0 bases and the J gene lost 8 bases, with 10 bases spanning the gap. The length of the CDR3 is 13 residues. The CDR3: CATSRDRIDGYTF. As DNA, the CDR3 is TGTGCCACCAGCAGAGACAGAATTGACGGCTACACCTTC.

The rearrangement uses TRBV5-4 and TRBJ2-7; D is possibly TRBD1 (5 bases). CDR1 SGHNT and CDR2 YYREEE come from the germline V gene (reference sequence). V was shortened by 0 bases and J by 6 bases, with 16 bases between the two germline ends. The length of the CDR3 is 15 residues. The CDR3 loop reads CASSLVGVMYGEQYF. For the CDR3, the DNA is TGTGCCAGCAGCTTGGTAGGGGTAATGTACGGCGAGCAGTACTTC.

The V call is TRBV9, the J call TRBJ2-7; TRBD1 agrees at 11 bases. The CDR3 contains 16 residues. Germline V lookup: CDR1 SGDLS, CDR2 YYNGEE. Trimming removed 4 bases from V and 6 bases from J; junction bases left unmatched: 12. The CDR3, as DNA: TGTGCCAGCAGCCACTCCTCCGGGACAGGGGGTCCCGAGCAGTACTTC. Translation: CASSHSSGTGGPEQYF.

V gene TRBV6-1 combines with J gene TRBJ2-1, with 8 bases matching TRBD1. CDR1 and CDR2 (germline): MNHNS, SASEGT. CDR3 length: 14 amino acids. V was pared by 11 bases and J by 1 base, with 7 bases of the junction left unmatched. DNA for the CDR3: TGTGCCGGTCAAGGACAGGGTTCCTACAATGAGCAGTTCTTC. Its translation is CAGQGQGSYNEQFF.

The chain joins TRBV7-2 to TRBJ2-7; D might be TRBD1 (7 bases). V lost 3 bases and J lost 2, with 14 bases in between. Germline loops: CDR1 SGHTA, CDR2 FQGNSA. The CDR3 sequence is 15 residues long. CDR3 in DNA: TGTGCCAGCAGCTTGGAGACAGGGAGGACCTACGAGCAGTACTTC. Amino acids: CASSLETGRTYEQYF.

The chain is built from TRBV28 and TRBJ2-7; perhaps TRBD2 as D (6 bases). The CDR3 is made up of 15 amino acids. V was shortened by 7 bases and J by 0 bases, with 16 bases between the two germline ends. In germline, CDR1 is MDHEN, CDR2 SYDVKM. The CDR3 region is CASTEGLTSSYEQYF. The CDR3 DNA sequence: TGTGCCAGCACGGAGGGCCTAACGAGCTCCTACGAGCAGTACTTC.

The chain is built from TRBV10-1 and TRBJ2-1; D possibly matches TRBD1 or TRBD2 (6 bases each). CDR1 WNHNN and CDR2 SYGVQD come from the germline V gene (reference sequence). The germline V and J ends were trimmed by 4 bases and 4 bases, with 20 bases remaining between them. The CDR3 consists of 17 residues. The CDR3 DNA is TGCGCCAGCAGTGCAGGGGACGGGGGAGTAACATACAATGAGCAGTTCTTC. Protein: CASSAGDGGVTYNEQFF.

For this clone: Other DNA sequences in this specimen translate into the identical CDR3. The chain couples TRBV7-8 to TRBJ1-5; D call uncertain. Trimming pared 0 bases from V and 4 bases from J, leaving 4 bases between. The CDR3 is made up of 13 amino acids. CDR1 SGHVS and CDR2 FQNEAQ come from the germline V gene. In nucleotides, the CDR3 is TGTGCCAGCAGCTTAGCGGAAAATCAGCCCCAGCATTTT. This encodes CASSLAENQPQHF.

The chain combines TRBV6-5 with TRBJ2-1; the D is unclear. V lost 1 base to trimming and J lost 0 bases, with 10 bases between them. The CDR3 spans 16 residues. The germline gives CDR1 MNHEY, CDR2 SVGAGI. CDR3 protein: CASSYWPRTSYNEQFF. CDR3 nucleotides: TGTGCCAGCAGTTACTGGCCCCGAACCTCCTACAATGAGCAGTTCTTC.

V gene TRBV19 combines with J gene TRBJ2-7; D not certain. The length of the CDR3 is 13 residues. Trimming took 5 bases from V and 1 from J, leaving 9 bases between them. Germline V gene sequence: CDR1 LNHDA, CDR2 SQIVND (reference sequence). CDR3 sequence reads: CASSLRPSYEQYF. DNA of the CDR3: TGTGCCAGTAGTCTACGGCCATCCTACGAGCAGTACTTC.

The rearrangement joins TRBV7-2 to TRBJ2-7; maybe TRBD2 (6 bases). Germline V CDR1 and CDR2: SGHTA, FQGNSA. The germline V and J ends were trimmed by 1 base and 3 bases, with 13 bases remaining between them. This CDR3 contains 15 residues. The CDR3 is CASSLGTRDIYEQYF. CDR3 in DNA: TGTGCCAGCAGCTTAGGCACGCGGGATATCTACGAGCAGTACTTC.

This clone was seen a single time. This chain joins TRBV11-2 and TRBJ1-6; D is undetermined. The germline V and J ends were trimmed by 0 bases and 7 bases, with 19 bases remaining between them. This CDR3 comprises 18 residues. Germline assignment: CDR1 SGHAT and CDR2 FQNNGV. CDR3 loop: CASSLDTHNPVKNSPLHF. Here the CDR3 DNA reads TGTGCCAGCAGCTTAGACACCCATAATCCTGTTAAAAATTCACCCCTCCACTTT.

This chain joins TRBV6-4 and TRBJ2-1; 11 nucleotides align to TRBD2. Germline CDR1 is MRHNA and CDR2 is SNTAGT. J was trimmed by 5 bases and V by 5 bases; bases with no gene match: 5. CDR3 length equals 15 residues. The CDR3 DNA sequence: TGTGCCAGCAGTTCTGGGACTAGCGGAAACAATGAGCAGTTCTTC. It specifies CASSSGTSGNNEQFF.

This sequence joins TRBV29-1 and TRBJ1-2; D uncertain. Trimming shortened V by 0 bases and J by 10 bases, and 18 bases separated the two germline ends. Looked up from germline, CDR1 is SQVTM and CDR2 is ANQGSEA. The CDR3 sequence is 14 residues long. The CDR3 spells CSVEDIRVFNTYTF. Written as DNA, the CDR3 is TGCAGCGTTGAAGATATTCGCGTATTTAACACCTACACCTTC.

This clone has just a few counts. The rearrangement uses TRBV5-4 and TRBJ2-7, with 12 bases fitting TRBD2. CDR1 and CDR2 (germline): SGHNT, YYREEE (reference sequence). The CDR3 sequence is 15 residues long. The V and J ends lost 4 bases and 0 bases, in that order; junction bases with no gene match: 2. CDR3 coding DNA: TGTGCCAGCAGCCCGGGACTAGCGGGCTCCTACGAGCAGTACTTC. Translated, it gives CASSPGLAGSYEQYF.

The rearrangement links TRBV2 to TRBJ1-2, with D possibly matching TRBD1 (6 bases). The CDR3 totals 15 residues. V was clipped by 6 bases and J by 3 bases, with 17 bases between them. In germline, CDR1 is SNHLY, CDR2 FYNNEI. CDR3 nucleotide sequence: TGTGCCAGCAGGGCCGGGGGCTTAGGGGACTATGGCTACACCTTC. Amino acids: CASRAGGLGDYGYTF.

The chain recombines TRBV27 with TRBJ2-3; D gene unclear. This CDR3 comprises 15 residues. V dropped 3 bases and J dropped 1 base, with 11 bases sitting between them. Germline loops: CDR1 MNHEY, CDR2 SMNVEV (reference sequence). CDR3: CASSFGPYGTDTQYF. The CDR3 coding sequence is TGTGCCAGCAGTTTCGGGCCATATGGCACAGATACGCAGTATTTT.

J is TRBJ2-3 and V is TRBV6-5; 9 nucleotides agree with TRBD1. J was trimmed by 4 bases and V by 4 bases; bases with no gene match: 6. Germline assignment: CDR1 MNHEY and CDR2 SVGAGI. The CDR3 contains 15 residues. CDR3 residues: CASSFQTGGPDTQYF. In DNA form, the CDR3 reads TGTGCCAGCAGTTTCCAAACAGGGGGCCCAGATACGCAGTATTTT.

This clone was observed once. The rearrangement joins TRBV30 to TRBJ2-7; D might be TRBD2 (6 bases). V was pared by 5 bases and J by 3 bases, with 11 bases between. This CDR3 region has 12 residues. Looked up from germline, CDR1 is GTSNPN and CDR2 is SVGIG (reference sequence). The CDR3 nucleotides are TGTGCCTGGTCTGCCGGGGGCTACGAGCAGTACTTC. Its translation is CAWSAGGYEQYF.

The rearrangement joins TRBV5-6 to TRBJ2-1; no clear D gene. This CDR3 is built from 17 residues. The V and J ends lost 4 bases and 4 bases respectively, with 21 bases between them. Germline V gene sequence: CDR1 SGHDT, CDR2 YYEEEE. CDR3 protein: CASSPGPPDQEYNEQFF. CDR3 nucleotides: TGTGCCAGCAGCCCGGGCCCCCCAGACCAGGAATACAATGAGCAGTTCTTC.

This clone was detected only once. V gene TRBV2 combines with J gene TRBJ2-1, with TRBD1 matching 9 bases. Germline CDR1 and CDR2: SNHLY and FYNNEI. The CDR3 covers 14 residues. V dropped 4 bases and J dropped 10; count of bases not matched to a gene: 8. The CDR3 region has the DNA TGTGCCAGCAGTGGTCAGGGACAGGGTACCGAGCAGTTCTTC. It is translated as CASSGQGQGTEQFF.

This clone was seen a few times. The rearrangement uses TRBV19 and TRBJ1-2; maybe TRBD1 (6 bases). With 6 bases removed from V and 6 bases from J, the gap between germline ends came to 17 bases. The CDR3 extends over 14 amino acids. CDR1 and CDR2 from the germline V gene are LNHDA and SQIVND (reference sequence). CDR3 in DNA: TGTGCCAGTAGAACTCATGGGGCAGGGGATGGCTACACCTTC. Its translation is CASRTHGAGDGYTF.